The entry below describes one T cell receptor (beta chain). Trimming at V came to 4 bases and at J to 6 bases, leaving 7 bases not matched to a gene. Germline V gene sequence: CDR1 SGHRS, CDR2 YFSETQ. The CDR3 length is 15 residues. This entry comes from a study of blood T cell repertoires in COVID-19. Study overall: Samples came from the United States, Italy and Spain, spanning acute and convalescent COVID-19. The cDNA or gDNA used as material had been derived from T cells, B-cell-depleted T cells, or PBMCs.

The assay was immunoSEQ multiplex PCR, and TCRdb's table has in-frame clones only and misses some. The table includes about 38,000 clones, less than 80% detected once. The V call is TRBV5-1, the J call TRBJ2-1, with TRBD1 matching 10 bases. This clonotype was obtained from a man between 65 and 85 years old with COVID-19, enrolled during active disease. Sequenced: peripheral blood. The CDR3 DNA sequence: TGCGCCAGCAGCCCACCGGGACAGGGGTTCAATGAGCAGTTCTTC. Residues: CASSPPGQGFNEQFF.